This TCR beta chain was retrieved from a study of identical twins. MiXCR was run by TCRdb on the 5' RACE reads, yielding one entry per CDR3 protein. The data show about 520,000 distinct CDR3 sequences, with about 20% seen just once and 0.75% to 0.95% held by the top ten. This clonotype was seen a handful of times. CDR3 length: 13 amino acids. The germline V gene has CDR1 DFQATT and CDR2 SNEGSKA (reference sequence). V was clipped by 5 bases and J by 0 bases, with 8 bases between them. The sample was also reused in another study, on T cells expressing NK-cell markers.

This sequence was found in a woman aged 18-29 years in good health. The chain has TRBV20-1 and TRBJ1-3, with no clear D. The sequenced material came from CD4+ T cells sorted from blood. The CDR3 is CSAYESSGNTIYF. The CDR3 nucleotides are TGCAGTGCTTATGAAAGCTCTGGAAACACCATATATTTT.